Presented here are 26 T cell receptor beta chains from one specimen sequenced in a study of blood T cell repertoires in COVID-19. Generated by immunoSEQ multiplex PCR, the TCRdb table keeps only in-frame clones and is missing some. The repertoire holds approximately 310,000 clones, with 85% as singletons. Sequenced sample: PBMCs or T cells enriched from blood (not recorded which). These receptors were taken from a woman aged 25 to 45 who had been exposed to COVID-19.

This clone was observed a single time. The CDR3: CASSIRTGGGKTQYF. The CDR3 coding sequence is TGCGCCAGCAGCATAAGGACAGGGGGTGGGAAGACCCAGTACTTC. This chain links TRBV5-1 with TRBJ2-5; 10 bases are shared with TRBD1. This CDR3 is built from 15 residues. V lost 4 bases, J lost 6 bases, and 9 bases stayed unmatched. CDR1 is SGHRS and CDR2 is YFSETQ in the germline V gene.

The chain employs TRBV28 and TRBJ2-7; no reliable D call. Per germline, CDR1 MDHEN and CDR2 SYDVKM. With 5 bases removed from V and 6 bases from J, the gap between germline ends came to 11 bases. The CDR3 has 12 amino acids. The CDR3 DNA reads TGTGCCAGCAGTGTTACTATACCCGAGCAGTACTTC. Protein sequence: CASSVTIPEQYF.

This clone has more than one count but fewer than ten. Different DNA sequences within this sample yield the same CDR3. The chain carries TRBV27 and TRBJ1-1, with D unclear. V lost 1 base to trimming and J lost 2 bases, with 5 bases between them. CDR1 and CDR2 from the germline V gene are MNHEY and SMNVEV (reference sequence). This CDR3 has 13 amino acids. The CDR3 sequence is CASSLYSNTEAFF. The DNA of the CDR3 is TGTGCCAGCAGTTTATATTCAAACACTGAAGCTTTCTTT.

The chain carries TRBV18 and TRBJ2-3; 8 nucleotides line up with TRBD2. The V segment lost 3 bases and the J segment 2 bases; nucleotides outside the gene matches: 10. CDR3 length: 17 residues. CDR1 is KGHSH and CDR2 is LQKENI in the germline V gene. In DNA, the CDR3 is TGTGCCAGCTCACCCCGAGGGGCGGGGGGCCTCACAGATACGCAGTATTTT. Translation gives CASSPRGAGGLTDTQYF.

Written as DNA, the CDR3 is TGTGCCAGCAGCCCCGGGACAGGGCGTTCGCTAGAGACCCAGTACTTC. Translated: CASSPGTGRSLETQYF. This rearrangement joins TRBV5-4 to TRBJ2-5; 9 bases align to TRBD1. Trimming at V came to 4 bases and at J to 4 bases, leaving 11 bases not matched to a gene. CDR1 is SGHNT, CDR2 YYREEE, per germline (reference sequence). The CDR3 loop spans 16 amino acids. Together with reference TRBV5-4 and TRBJ2-5, the CDR3 gives the full variable domain: ETGVTQSPTHLIKTRGQQVTLRCSSQSGHNTVSWYQQALGQGPQFIFQYYREEENGRGNFPPRFSGLQFPNYSSELNVNALELDDSALYLCASSPGTGRSLETQYFGPGTRLLVL.

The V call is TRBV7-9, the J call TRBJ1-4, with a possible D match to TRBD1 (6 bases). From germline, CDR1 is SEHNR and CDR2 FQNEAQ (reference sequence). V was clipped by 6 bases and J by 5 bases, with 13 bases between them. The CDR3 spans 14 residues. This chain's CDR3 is CASRTGWGNEKLFF. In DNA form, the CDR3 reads TGTGCCAGCAGAACAGGGTGGGGGAATGAAAAACTGTTTTTT.

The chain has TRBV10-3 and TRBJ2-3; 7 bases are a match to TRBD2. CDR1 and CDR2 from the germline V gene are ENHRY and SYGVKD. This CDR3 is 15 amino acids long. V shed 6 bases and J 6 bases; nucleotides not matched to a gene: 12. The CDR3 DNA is TGTGCCATCAGACCCAGCGGGACCTCCCGGGATACGCAGTATTTT. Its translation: CAIRPSGTSRDTQYF.

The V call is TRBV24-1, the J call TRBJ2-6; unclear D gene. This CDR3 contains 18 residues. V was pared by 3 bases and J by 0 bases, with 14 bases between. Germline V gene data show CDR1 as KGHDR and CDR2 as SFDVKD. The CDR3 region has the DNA TGTGCCACCAGTGATCCAACTGCTTTATACTCTGGGGCCAACGTCCTGACTTTC. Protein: CATSDPTALYSGANVLTF.

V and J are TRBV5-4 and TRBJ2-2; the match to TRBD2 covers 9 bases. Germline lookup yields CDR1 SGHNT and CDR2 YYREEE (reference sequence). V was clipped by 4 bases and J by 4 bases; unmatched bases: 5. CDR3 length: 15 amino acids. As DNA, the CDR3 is TGTGCCAGCAGCCAGGGGACTAGCTTCACCGGGGAGCTGTTTTTT. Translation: CASSQGTSFTGELFF. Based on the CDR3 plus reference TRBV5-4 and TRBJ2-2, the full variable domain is ETGVTQSPTHLIKTRGQQVTLRCSSQSGHNTVSWYQQALGQGPQFIFQYYREEENGRGNFPPRFSGLQFPNYSSELNVNALELDDSALYLCASSQGTSFTGELFFGEGSRLTVL.

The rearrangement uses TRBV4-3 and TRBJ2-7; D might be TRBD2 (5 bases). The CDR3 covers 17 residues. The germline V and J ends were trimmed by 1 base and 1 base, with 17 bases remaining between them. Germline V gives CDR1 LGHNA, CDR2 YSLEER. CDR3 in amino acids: CASSQAWPGKLSYEQYF. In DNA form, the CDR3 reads TGCGCCAGCAGCCAAGCCTGGCCCGGGAAATTATCCTACGAGCAGTACTTC.

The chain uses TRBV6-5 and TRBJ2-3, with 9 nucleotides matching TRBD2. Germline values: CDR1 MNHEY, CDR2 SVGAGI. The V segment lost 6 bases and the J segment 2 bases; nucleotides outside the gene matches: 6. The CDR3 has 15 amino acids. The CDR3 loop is CASRERGVPTDTQYF. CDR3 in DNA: TGTGCCAGCAGGGAGCGGGGGGTACCCACAGATACGCAGTATTTT.

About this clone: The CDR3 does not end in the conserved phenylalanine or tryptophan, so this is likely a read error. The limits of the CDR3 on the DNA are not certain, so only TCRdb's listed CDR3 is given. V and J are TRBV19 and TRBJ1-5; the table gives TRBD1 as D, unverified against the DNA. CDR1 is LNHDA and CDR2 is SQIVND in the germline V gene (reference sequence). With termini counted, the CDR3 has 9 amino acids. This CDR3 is CASTSDRAK.

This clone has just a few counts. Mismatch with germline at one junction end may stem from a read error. For the CDR3, the DNA is TGTGCCAGCAGTTTGAACAGTGAAGCTTTCTTT. Its translation: CASSLNSEAFF. This chain uses TRBV12-3 or TRBV12-4 with TRBJ1-1; D gene ambiguous. The CDR3 covers 11 residues.

The CDR3 loop is CASSELGQGRNTIYF. The CDR3 DNA reads TGTGCCAGCAGTGAGCTAGGACAGGGGAGAAACACCATATATTTT. The chain combines TRBV6-1 with TRBJ1-3; 9 bases fit TRBD1. Germline V gene sequence: CDR1 MNHNS, CDR2 SASEGT. The CDR3 is 15 amino acids. The V segment lost 3 bases and the J segment 5 bases; nucleotides outside the gene matches: 5.

The CDR3 here is CATSDHLASYEQYF. The CDR3, as DNA: TGTGCCACCAGTGACCACCTAGCTTCCTACGAGCAGTACTTC. V gene TRBV24-1 combines with J gene TRBJ2-7; a possible D gene is TRBD2 (5 bases). The V and J ends lost 4 bases and 1 base respectively, with 10 bases between them. Germline loops: CDR1 KGHDR, CDR2 SFDVKD. This CDR3 region has 14 residues.

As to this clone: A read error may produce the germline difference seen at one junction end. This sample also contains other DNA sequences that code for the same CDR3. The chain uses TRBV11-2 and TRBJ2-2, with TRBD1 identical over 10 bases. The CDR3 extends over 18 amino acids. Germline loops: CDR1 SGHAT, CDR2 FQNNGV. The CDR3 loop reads CASSLDVLGTGATGELFF. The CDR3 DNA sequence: TGTGCTAGCAGCTTAGATGTCCTCGGGACAGGGGCCACCGGGGAGCTGTTTTTT. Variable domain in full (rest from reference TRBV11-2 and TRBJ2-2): EAGVAQSPRYKIIEKRQSVAFWCNPISGHATLYWYQQILGQGPKLLIQFQNNGVVDDSQLPKDRFSAERLKGVDSTLKIQPAKLEDSAVYLCASSLDVLGTGATGELFFGEGSRLTVL.

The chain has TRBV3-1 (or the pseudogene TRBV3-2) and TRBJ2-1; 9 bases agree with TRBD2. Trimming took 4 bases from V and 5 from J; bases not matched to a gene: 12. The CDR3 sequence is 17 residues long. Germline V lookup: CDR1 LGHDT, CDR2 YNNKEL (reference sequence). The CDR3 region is CASSPYRGGARNNEQFF. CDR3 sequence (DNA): TGTGCCAGCAGCCCATACCGCGGGGGGGCAAGAAACAATGAGCAGTTCTTC.

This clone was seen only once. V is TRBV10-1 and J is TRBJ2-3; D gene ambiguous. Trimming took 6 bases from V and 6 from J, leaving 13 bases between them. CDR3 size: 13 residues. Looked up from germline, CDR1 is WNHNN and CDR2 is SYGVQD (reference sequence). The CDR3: CASSAEPTDTQYF. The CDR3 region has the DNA TGCGCCAGCAGCGCGGAGCCTACCGATACGCAGTATTTT.

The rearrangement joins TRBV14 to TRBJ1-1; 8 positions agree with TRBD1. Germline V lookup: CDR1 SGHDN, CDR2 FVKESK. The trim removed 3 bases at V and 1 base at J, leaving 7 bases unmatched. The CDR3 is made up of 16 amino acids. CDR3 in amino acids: CASSQYAGTGNTEAFF. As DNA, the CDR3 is TGTGCCAGCAGCCAGTATGCCGGGACAGGGAACACTGAAGCTTTCTTT.

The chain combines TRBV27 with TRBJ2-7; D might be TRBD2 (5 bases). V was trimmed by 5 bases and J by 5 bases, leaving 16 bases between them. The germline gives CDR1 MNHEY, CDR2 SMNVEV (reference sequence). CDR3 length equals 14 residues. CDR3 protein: CASSLARSGDEQYF. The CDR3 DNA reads TGTGCCAGCAGTCTAGCAAGGTCGGGTGACGAGCAGTACTTC.

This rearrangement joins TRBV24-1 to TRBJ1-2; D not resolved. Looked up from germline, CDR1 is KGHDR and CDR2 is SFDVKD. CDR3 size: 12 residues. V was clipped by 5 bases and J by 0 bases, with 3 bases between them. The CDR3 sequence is CATSGTNYGYTF. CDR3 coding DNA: TGTGCCACCAGTGGTACTAACTATGGCTACACCTTC.

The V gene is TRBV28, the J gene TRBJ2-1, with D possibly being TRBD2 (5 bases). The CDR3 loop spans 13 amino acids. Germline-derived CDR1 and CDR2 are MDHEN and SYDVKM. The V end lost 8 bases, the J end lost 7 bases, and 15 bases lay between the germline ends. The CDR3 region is CASGLPEDNEQFF. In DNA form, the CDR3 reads TGTGCCAGCGGACTCCCAGAGGATAATGAGCAGTTCTTC.

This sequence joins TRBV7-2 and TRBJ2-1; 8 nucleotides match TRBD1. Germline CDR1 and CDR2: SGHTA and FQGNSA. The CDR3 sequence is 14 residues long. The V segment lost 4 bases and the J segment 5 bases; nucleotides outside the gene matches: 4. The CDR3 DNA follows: TGTGCCAGCAGCTACGGACAGGGAAACAATGAGCAGTTCTTC. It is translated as CASSYGQGNNEQFF.

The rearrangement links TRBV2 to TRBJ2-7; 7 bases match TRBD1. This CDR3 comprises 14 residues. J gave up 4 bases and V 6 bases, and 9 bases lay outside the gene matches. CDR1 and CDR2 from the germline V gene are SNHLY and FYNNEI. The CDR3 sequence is CASSPTGRSYEQYF. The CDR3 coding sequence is TGTGCCAGCAGCCCGACAGGGCGAAGTTACGAGCAGTACTTC.

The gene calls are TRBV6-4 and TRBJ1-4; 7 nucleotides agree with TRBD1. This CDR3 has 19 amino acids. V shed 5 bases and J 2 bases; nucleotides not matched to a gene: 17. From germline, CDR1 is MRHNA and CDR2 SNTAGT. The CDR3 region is CASSRVAGGEQATNEKLFF. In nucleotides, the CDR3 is TGTGCCAGCAGTCGGGTGGCAGGGGGAGAACAGGCCACTAATGAAAAACTGTTTTTT.

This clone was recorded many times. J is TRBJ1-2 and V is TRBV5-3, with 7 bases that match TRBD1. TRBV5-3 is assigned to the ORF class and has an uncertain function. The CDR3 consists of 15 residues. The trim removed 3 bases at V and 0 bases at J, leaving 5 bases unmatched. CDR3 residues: CARSSTGAPNYGYTF. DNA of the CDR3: TGTGCCAGAAGCTCAACAGGGGCCCCTAACTATGGCTACACCTTC.